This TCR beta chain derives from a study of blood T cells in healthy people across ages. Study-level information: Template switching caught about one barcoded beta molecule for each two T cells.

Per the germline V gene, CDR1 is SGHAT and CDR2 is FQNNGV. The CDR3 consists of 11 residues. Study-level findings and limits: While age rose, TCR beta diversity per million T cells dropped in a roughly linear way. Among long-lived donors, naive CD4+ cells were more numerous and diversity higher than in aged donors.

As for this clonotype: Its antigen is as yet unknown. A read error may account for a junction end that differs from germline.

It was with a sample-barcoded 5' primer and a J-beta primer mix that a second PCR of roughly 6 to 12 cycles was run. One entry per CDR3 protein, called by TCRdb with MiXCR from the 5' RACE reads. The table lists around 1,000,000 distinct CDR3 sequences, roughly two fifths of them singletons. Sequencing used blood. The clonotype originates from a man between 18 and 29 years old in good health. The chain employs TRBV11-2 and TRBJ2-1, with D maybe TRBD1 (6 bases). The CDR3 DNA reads TGTGCCTGCAGCTCGACAGGATGGAAGTTCTTC. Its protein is CACSSTGWKFF.